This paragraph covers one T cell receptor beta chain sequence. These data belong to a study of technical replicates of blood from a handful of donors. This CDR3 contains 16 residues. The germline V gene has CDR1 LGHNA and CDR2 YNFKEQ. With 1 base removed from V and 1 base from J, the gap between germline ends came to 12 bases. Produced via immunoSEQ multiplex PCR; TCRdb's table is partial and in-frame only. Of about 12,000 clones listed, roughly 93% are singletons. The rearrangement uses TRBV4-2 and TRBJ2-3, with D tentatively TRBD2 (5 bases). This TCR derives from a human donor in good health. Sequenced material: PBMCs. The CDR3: CASSQGIGAGTDTQYF. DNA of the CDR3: TGTGCCAGCAGCCAAGGGATCGGAGCGGGCACAGATACGCAGTATTTT.